The entry that follows covers one T cell receptor (beta chain) sequence. These data originate in a study of cytomegalovirus exposure and HLA in healthy donors. Researchers ran the PCR with 60 Vbeta and 13 Jbeta primers. TCRdb's copy holds only in-frame clones and misses some; the assay was immunoSEQ multiplex PCR. The profile shows some 120,000 clones, 80% of them singletons. Trimming cost V 5 bases and J 6 bases; bases outside gene matches: 2. Germline V gene sequence: CDR1 SGHAT, CDR2 FQNNGV. The CDR3 runs 13 residues. Sequencing was performed on PBMCs. The origin of this receptor is a man aged 30-40 years in good health and CMV-seronegative. The genes are TRBV11-2 and TRBJ1-4; TRBD1 aligns across 8 bases. Here the CDR3 DNA reads TGTGCCAGCAGCCCACAGGGGGATGAAAAACTGTTTTTT. The encoded protein is CASSPQGDEKLFF.